The 7 T cell receptor beta chains reported below all come from one sample, sequenced in a study of monozygotic twins with inflammatory bowel disease. TCRdb reprocessed the 5' RACE reads and stores each CDR3 protein as one record, lacking DNA. The listing contains 350,000 to 500,000 distinct CDR3 sequences. The sequenced sample was blood. These receptors were taken from a human donor with ulcerative colitis or Crohn's disease, or a healthy co-twin of an affected twin (not recorded which).

CDR3 sequence reads: CASTAGQGAYNEQFF. The chain joins TRBV6-1 to TRBJ2-1; TCRdb returns TRBD1, unconfirmable since there is no DNA. Per the germline V gene, CDR1 is MNHNS and CDR2 is SASEGT. This CDR3 spans 15 amino acids.

V and J are TRBV7-2 and TRBJ2-7; TCRdb picks TRBD1, but there is no DNA to check that call. The CDR3 is made up of 12 amino acids. Germline CDR1 reads SGHTA; CDR2 reads FQGNSA. CDR3 region: CASSQNRGEQYF.

This rearrangement joins TRBV20-1 to TRBJ1-2. The CDR3 spans 15 residues. Germline assignment: CDR1 DFQATT and CDR2 SNEGSKA (reference sequence). The CDR3 region is CSARDPLGVNYGYTF.

The rearrangement links TRBV20-1 to TRBJ1-1; the TCRdb call, TRBD1, lacks DNA for checking. The CDR3 loop spans 16 amino acids. Germline V gives CDR1 DFQATT, CDR2 SNEGSKA (reference sequence). The CDR3 here is CSARDGTGAMNTEAFF.

The chain combines TRBV6-2 or TRBV6-3 with TRBJ2-1; the TCRdb call, TRBD2, lacks DNA for checking. The CDR3 is 16 residues long. The germline CDR1 and CDR2 sequences are MNHEY and SVGEGT. CDR3: CASSYIAEPPYNEQFF.

V gene TRBV20-1 combines with J gene TRBJ2-2; without DNA, the TCRdb call of TRBD2 cannot be checked. The V gene's germline CDR1 is DFQATT and CDR2 SNEGSKA (reference sequence). The CDR3 is 14 residues long. The CDR3 is CSAPDSGSVGELFF.

The rearrangement uses TRBV12-3 or TRBV12-4 and TRBJ2-3; TCRdb lists TRBD1, though no DNA is available to test this call. There are 15 residues in the CDR3. The CDR3 here is CASSPDRGSADTQYF.